The 21 T cell receptor beta chains presented below share a single source sample, sequenced in a study of beta chain features in type 1 diabetes. General study findings and limits: Significant though moderate, a shortening of TCRB CDR3s appeared in all four CD4+ subsets of Type 1 diabetes patients.

These receptors' antigens are unknown. Reverse transcribing all isolated RNA meant expressed TCRB transcripts were sequenced. Profiling relied on immunoSEQ multiplex PCR, and the TCRdb table lists in-frame clones only, not all of them. The table lists roughly 300,000 clones, roughly 13% of them singletons. The sequenced sample was naive CD4+ T cells from blood. The receptor set was obtained from a man younger than 40 with type 1 diabetes.

The CDR3 coding sequence is TGTGCCAGCAGCTTGGCCGTAGGGGAATCTGGAAACACCATATATTTT. The encoded protein is CASSLAVGESGNTIYF. This sequence joins TRBV5-4 and TRBJ1-3; D might be TRBD1 (5 bases). V was trimmed by 0 bases and J by 1 base, leaving 11 bases between them. The CDR3 runs to 16 residues. The V gene's germline CDR1 is SGHNT and CDR2 YYREEE (reference sequence).

The genes are TRBV30 and TRBJ2-1, with 10 nucleotides matching TRBD2. Per the germline V gene, CDR1 is GTSNPN and CDR2 is SVGIG (reference sequence). This CDR3 comprises 14 residues. With 5 bases clipped from V and 9 bases from J, the junction kept 10 bases outside the gene matches. The CDR3 here is CAWVPSGRNGEQFF. The CDR3 coding sequence is TGTGCCTGGGTTCCTAGCGGGAGAAACGGTGAGCAGTTCTTC.

The chain is built from TRBV28 and TRBJ1-2; D is perhaps TRBD1 (5 bases). Trimming stripped 5 bases from V and 1 base from J, with 17 bases between. CDR1 is MDHEN, CDR2 SYDVKM, per germline. CDR3 length equals 16 residues. The CDR3: CASSASRRGYNYGYTF. The CDR3 nucleotides read TGTGCCAGCAGTGCCTCAAGAAGGGGATATAACTATGGCTACACCTTC.

This chain uses TRBV15 with TRBJ2-1; 11 bases are shared with TRBD2. The CDR3 sequence is 15 residues long. Germline V gives CDR1 LNHNV, CDR2 YYDKDF (reference sequence). The V and J ends lost 6 bases and 9 bases, in that order; junction bases with no gene match: 10. CDR3 sequence reads: CATRHVAGGQGEQFF. The DNA for the CDR3 is TGTGCCACCAGACATGTAGCGGGAGGGCAAGGTGAGCAGTTCTTC.

The chain uses TRBV7-3 and TRBJ2-3, with 14 bases aligning to TRBD2. Germline CDR1 reads SGHTA; CDR2 reads FQGTGA. The CDR3 totals 17 residues. V was clipped by 5 bases and J by 0 bases; unmatched bases: 4. This chain's CDR3 is CASSPRLAGGSTDTQYF. In nucleotides, the CDR3 is TGTGCCAGCAGCCCCCGACTAGCGGGAGGGAGCACAGATACGCAGTATTTT.

Concerning this clone itself: The same CDR3 is also encoded by other DNA sequences in this sample. The DNA of the CDR3 is TGTGCCTGGAGCAGGACAGGGGCCTACGAGCAGTACTTC. Its translation is CAWSRTGAYEQYF. The V and J genes are TRBV30 and TRBJ2-7; 9 bases align to TRBD1. This CDR3 comprises 13 residues. CDR1 is GTSNPN and CDR2 is SVGIG in the germline V gene (reference sequence). J lost 2 bases, V lost 3 bases, and 2 bases had no gene match.

This clone turned up a few times. This rearrangement joins TRBV18 to TRBJ1-5; D unresolved. CDR1 is KGHSH and CDR2 is LQKENI in the germline V gene. The CDR3 is made up of 18 amino acids. V lost 1 base, J lost 1 base, and 17 bases lay in between. For the CDR3, the DNA is TGTGCCAGCTCACCACAACGGGATTCGCCTTTAAGCAATCAGCCCCAGCATTTT. This gives the protein CASSPQRDSPLSNQPQHF. Combining the CDR3 with reference TRBV18 and TRBJ1-5 gives the whole variable domain NAGVMQNPRHLVRRRGQEARLRCSPMKGHSHVYWYRQLPEEGLKFMVYLQKENIIDESGMPKERFSAEFPKEGPSILRIQQVVRGDSAAYFCASSPQRDSPLSNQPQHFGDGTRLSIL.

The chain has TRBV7-2 and TRBJ2-1, with TRBD2 matching over 14 bases. With V trimmed by 5 bases and J by 5 bases, 5 bases remained unmatched. The CDR3 loop spans 16 amino acids. In germline, CDR1 is SGHTA, CDR2 FQGNSA. CDR3 in DNA: TGTGCCAGCAGCCCTCGACTAGCGGGAGGGCACAATGAGCAGTTCTTC. Protein sequence: CASSPRLAGGHNEQFF.

This clone was seen only a few times. DNA for the CDR3: TGTGCCAGCAGCCGGACTAGCGGGAGGGCCCTAGATACGCAGTATTTT. It is translated as CASSRTSGRALDTQYF. The chain employs TRBV7-2 and TRBJ2-3; TRBD2 aligns across 15 bases. V lost 5 bases to trimming and J lost 5 bases; unmatched junction nucleotides: 5. Germline values: CDR1 SGHTA, CDR2 FQGNSA. CDR3 length: 16 amino acids.

This clone was picked up a small number of times. The rearrangement uses TRBV15 and TRBJ2-5; TRBD1 aligns across 10 bases. V was pared by 5 bases and J by 1 base, with 4 bases of the junction left unmatched. The CDR3 totals 15 residues. Germline CDR1 is LNHNV and CDR2 is YYDKDF (reference sequence). The CDR3 reads CATSGTGEIQETQYF. CDR3 DNA: TGTGCCACCAGCGGGACAGGGGAGATCCAAGAGACCCAGTACTTC.

The J gene is TRBJ2-7, the V gene TRBV2, with 8 bases matching TRBD2. The CDR3 extends over 14 amino acids. The V gene's germline CDR1 is SNHLY and CDR2 FYNNEI. The V gene end was trimmed by 6 bases and the J gene end by 4 bases; junction bases not matched to a gene: 8. The CDR3 here is CASRLTSGPYEQYF. CDR3 in DNA: TGTGCCAGCAGACTCACTAGCGGACCTTACGAGCAGTACTTC.

The chain is built from TRBV27 and TRBJ1-2; D not resolved. With 6 bases removed from V and 2 bases from J, the gap between germline ends came to 13 bases. CDR3 length: 14 amino acids. Germline-derived CDR1 and CDR2 are MNHEY and SMNVEV (reference sequence). CDR3 coding DNA: TGTGCCAGCAGACCAGTACAGAAGAACTATGGCTACACCTTC. Translated, it gives CASRPVQKNYGYTF.

This clone was seen a few times. In DNA form, the CDR3 reads TGTGCCAGCAGTTACTCTCCGGGAGTGGCCTACGAGCAGTACTTC. It yields the protein CASSYSPGVAYEQYF. The chain uses TRBV6-5 and TRBJ2-7; maybe TRBD2 (6 bases). CDR3 size: 15 residues. CDR1 is MNHEY, CDR2 SVGAGI, per germline. V lost 0 bases to trimming and J lost 2 bases, with 11 bases between them.

The chain is built from TRBV10-3 and TRBJ2-7; 8 bases are shared with TRBD2. CDR1 is ENHRY, CDR2 SYGVKD, per germline. J lost 11 bases, V lost 2 bases, and 5 bases had no gene match. The CDR3 consists of 12 residues. CDR3 sequence reads: CAISEEREKEYF. The DNA of the CDR3 is TGTGCCATCAGTGAGGAGCGGGAGAAGGAGTACTTC.

Concerning this clone: Other nucleotide sequences from this sample produce the same CDR3. J is TRBJ2-7 and V is TRBV18, with TRBD1 matching over 9 bases. V was clipped by 2 bases and J by 3 bases; unmatched bases: 5. The germline V gene has CDR1 KGHSH and CDR2 LQKENI. CDR3 length: 15 residues. Written as DNA, the CDR3 is TGTGCCAGCTCACCAGGCACAGGGGGCAGCTACGAGCAGTACTTC. It encodes CASSPGTGGSYEQYF.

The gene calls are TRBV7-2 and TRBJ2-1; D is ambiguous. The V gene's germline CDR1 is SGHTA and CDR2 FQGNSA. This CDR3 spans 14 amino acids. V lost 1 base, J lost 3 bases, and 7 bases lay in between. In DNA form, the CDR3 reads TGTGCCAGCAGCTTAGGGGCAGTCTACAATGAGCAGTTCTTC. Amino acids: CASSLGAVYNEQFF.

This clone has more than one count but fewer than ten. The chain uses TRBV7-8 and TRBJ2-2; 7 bases align to TRBD1. J lost 6 bases, V lost 5 bases, and 12 bases had no gene match. Germline CDR1 and CDR2: SGHVS and FQNEAQ. The CDR3 covers 16 residues. CDR3 region: CASSTPDRFKPGELFF. The CDR3 DNA is TGTGCCAGCAGCACGCCGGACAGGTTCAAGCCCGGGGAGCTGTTTTTT.

This clone turned up a few times. For the CDR3, the DNA is TGTGCCAGCAGTGATAGCGGGAGGATCACCGGGGAGCTGTTTTTT. Protein product: CASSDSGRITGELFF. The chain couples TRBV25-1 to TRBJ2-2, with TRBD2 matching 10 bases. The CDR3 is 15 amino acids. V shed 3 bases and J 4 bases; nucleotides not matched to a gene: 2. CDR1 is MGHDK and CDR2 is SYGVNS in the germline V gene.

This clone appeared once. The chain employs TRBV7-9 and TRBJ1-5; D unresolved. Germline V gene lookup returns CDR1 SEHNR and CDR2 FQNEAQ (reference sequence). V dropped 3 bases and J dropped 2 bases, with 11 bases sitting between them. This CDR3 is 15 amino acids long. CDR3 bases: TGTGCCAGCAGCTTGGGCAGTTCAGGCAATCAGCCCCAGCATTTT. Translation gives CASSLGSSGNQPQHF.

The chain combines TRBV27 with TRBJ2-7; TRBD2 might be the D (6 bases). The germline CDR1 and CDR2 sequences are MNHEY and SMNVEV (reference sequence). V lost 2 bases and J lost 3, with 11 bases in between. The CDR3 has 14 amino acids. CDR3 coding DNA: TGTGCCAGCAGTTTAATATACGGGAGCTACGAGCAGTACTTC. This encodes CASSLIYGSYEQYF.

The gene calls are TRBV9 and TRBJ2-3; 11 bases fit TRBD2. V dropped 3 bases and J dropped 3; count of bases not matched to a gene: 3. This CDR3 has 15 residues. Germline V gene data show CDR1 as SGDLS and CDR2 as YYNGEE. CDR3 bases: TGTGCCAGCAGCGCGGCTAGCGGGAGGACAGATACGCAGTATTTT. Its protein is CASSAASGRTDTQYF. The full variable domain, in which reference TRBV9 and TRBJ2-3 provide the parts outside the CDR3, is DSGVTQTPKHLITATGQRVTLRCSPRSGDLSVYWYQQSLDQGLQFLIQYYNGEERAKGNILERFSAQQFPDLHSELNLSSLELGDSALYFCASSAASGRTDTQYFGPGTRLTVL.